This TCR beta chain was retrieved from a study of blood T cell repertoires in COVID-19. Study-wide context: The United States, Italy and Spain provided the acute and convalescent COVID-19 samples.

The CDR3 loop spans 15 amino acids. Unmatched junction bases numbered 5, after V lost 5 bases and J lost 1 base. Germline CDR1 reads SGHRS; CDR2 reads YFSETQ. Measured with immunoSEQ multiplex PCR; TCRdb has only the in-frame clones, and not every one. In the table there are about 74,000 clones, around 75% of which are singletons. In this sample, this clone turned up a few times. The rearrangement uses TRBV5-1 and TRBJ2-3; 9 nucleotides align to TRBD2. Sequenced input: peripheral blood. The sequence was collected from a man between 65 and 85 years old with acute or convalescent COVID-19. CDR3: CASSSGLARTDTQYF. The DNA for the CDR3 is TGCGCCAGCAGTTCGGGACTAGCCCGCACAGATACGCAGTATTTT.